The rows below give T cell receptor beta chains drawn from one sample of a study of blood T cell repertoires in COVID-19. The data were produced by immunoSEQ multiplex PCR, yet TCRdb's version contains in-frame clones alone and is incomplete. Of about 110,000 clones listed, around 92% are singletons. Sequencing was performed on peripheral blood. The source of these receptors is a middle-aged man with active or convalescent COVID-19. Both conserved end residues are part of each CDR3. The D gene is left open where the match is weak. Clone size appears in some rows only: once, few, many, or a class for an expanded clone.

.,.,TRBV28,TRBJ1-6,TGTGCCAGCTGCGGGTCCTATAATTCACCCCTCCACTTT,CASCGSYNSPLHF
.,.,TRBV7-2,TRBJ1-4,TGTGCCAGCAGCTCTGCTAAGACAGGCGCCTTAGAAAAACTGTTTTTT,CASSSAKTGALEKLFF
.,.,TRBV27,TRBJ2-1,TGTGCCAGCAGTTGGGGGCAGAATGAGCAGTTCTTC,CASSWGQNEQFF
.,.,TRBV29-1,TRBJ1-5,TGCAGCGTTGGTTACGGTGACCTCTTTGAGGAGCCCCAGCATTTT,CSVGYGDLFEEPQHF
.,.,TRBV30,TRBJ2-5,TGTGCCTGGAGGCGACAGAACCAAGAGACCCAGTACTTC,CAWRRQNQETQYF
.,.,TRBV18,TRBJ2-7,TGTGCCAGCTCATGGCAGACAGGTCCCAATGACGAGCAGTACTTC,CASSWQTGPNDEQYF
.,.,TRBV7-2,TRBJ1-4,TGTGCCAGCAGCCCGCGGCTAGTACAGGGTGGGAGTGAAAAACTGTTTTTT,CASSPRLVQGGSEKLFF
.,.,TRBV6-2/TRBV6-3,TRBJ1-5,TGTGCCAGCAGTTACCTAACCTTGGGGGCCCATCAGCCCCAGCATTTT,CASSYLTLGAHQPQHF
TRBD2,.,TRBV7-3,TRBJ2-1,TGTGCCAGCAGCTTAAGTGCGCGCGGGAGGGAGGGTGAGCAGTTCTTC,CASSLSARGREGEQFF
TRBD1,large,TRBV10-2,TRBJ2-4,TGCGCCAGCAGTGAGTTAACAGGGGGCATTCAGTACTTC,CASSELTGGIQYF
.,.,TRBV3-1/TRBV3-2,TRBJ2-5,TGTGCCAGCAGCCGGCGGGCTGCTGAGACCCAGTACTTC,CASSRRAAETQYF
TRBD1,.,TRBV7-9,TRBJ1-1,TGTGCCAGCAGCTACGGACAGGGTGGGACTGAAGCTTTCTTT,CASSYGQGGTEAFF
TRBD2,.,TRBV3-1/TRBV3-2,TRBJ2-5,TGTGCCAGCAGCCGACCGGGACTAGCACTTGAGACCCAGTACTTC,CASSRPGLALETQYF
TRBD1,.,TRBV6-6,TRBJ1-4,TGTGCCAGCAGGTTTGGGACAGCGAAAAATGAAAAACTGTTTTTT,CASRFGTAKNEKLFF
.,.,TRBV27,TRBJ2-4,TGTGCCAGCAGTTCCGCTACTGTTGGGCCAATAAACATTCAGTACTTC,CASSSATVGPINIQYF
TRBD1,.,TRBV4-1,TRBJ2-7,TGCGCCAGCAGAAACCTTCGGGACAGCTCCTACGAGCAGTACTTC,CASRNLRDSSYEQYF
TRBD1,.,TRBV11-2,TRBJ1-2,TGTGCCAGCAGCCGACTCCGGGACAGGAAACACTATGGCTACACCTTC,CASSRLRDRKHYGYTF
.,.,TRBV15,TRBJ1-1,TGTGCCACCAGCAGTACTCAGGGGATCACGACTGAAGCTTTCTTT,CATSSTQGITTEAFF
TRBD1,.,TRBV6-5,TRBJ1-1,TGTGCCAGCAGAAGGGGGCACACTGAAGCTTTCTTT,CASRRGHTEAFF
.,.,TRBV11-3,TRBJ2-3,TGTGCCAGCAGTTACCAGGGGGATACGCAGTATTTT,CASSYQGDTQYF
.,once,TRBV28,TRBJ1-1,TGTGCCAGCAGTTTTTCGGTGAGTGAAGCTTTCTTT,CASSFSVSEAFF
.,.,TRBV12-5,TRBJ2-2,TGTGCTAGTGGTTTTCGTGGCGGAGCGAACACCGGGGAGCTGTTTTTT,CASGFRGGANTGELFF
.,.,TRBV6-2/TRBV6-3,TRBJ2-7,TGTGCCAGCAGTTACCCCATCCCCGGGTCTTCCTACGAGCAGTACTTC,CASSYPIPGSSYEQYF
TRBD2,.,TRBV7-9,TRBJ2-1,TGTGCCAGCAGCTTTTTGTCTAGCGGGGGGAATGAGCAGTTCTTC,CASSFLSSGGNEQFF
.,.,TRBV7-2,TRBJ2-3,TGTGCCAGTAATAGCGGTTTTGGTCCCCAAGATACGCAGTATTTT,CASNSGFGPQDTQYF
.,.,TRBV13,TRBJ1-5,TGTGCCAGCAGCCCCCACCCGGGGCAGCCCCAGCATTTT,CASSPHPGQPQHF
TRBD1,.,TRBV30,TRBJ1-2,TGTGCCTGCCCCCTGAGGGACAGCTATGGCTACACCTTC,CACPLRDSYGYTF
.,.,TRBV5-1,TRBJ1-1,TGCGCCAGCAGCAACGGGCTCGGAGGGGCTGAAGCTTTCTTT,CASSNGLGGAEAFF
TRBD1,.,TRBV9,TRBJ2-7,TGTGCCAGCAGCGTAGGGCGTCTCGGTGGGGCAGGGGGCGCGTCCTCCTACGAGCAGTACTTC,CASSVGRLGGAGGASSYEQYF
TRBD1,.,TRBV10-3,TRBJ1-5,TGTGCCATCAGTGAGCGCTCCGGGACAGGGACCAATCAGCCCCAGCATTTT,CAISERSGTGTNQPQHF
.,.,TRBV27,TRBJ2-7,TGTGCCAGCAGTCTACCCCCGGAGGGGCAGTACTTC,CASSLPPEGQYF
TRBD1,.,TRBV19,TRBJ1-4,TGTGCCAGTAGTATGATGGCTGAATGGACAGGCTCTAATGAAAAACTGTTTTTT,CASSMMAEWTGSNEKLFF
.,.,TRBV5-4,TRBJ2-7,TGTGCCAGCAGCTTGGAACAGGGCAATTTCGAGCAGTACTTC,CASSLEQGNFEQYF
TRBD1,few,TRBV3-1/TRBV3-2,TRBJ1-2,TGTGCCAGCAGCCAAGCCCTATGCGACAGGGGCGACTATGGCTACACCTTC,CASSQALCDRGDYGYTF
TRBD1,.,TRBV24-1,TRBJ2-5,TGTGCCACCAGTGGCATTGGGACAGGTGGGGAGACCCAGTACTTC,CATSGIGTGGETQYF
.,.,TRBV7-2,TRBJ2-3,TGTGCCAGCAGCCTGACTAATAGAGCTAGCACAGATACGCAGTATTTT,CASSLTNRASTDTQYF
.,.,TRBV6-5,TRBJ1-1,TGTGCCGGGAGAGAAAGGGCCAACACTGAAGCTTTCTTT,CAGRERANTEAFF
TRBD2,.,TRBV2,TRBJ2-2,TGTGCCAGCAGTTGGACTAGCGTAGGCACCGGGGAGCTGTTTTTT,CASSWTSVGTGELFF
TRBD1,.,TRBV5-4,TRBJ2-7,TGTGCCAGCAGCCTACAGGGGTCCTACGAGCAGTACTTC,CASSLQGSYEQYF
TRBD1,.,TRBV5-1,TRBJ1-4,TGCGCCAGCAGCTTTTCCCCGGGACAGGACGAAAAACTGTTTTTT,CASSFSPGQDEKLFF
.,.,TRBV27,TRBJ2-7,TGTGCCAGCAGGTGGGCAGGCTCCTACGAGCAGTACTTC,CASRWAGSYEQYF
TRBD2,.,TRBV2,TRBJ2-4,TGTGCCAGCAGTCAATTAGCGGGGGGATCCGTCAAAAACATTCAGTACTTC,CASSQLAGGSVKNIQYF
.,.,TRBV7-9,TRBJ1-1,TGTGCCAGCAGCCTAGGGCAGGCGAACACTGAAGCTTTCTTT,CASSLGQANTEAFF
TRBD1,.,TRBV5-1,TRBJ1-2,TGCGCCAGCAGCTTGGGGGACAGTCCCAACTATGGCTACACCTTC,CASSLGDSPNYGYTF
TRBD1,.,TRBV14,TRBJ2-2,TGTGCCAGCAGCCGCAGACAGGGGACGTTCGCCGGGGAGCTGTTTTTT,CASSRRQGTFAGELFF
TRBD1,.,TRBV19,TRBJ2-6,TGTGCCAGTAGTCCAGGGGGAAGTGGGGCCAACGTCCTGACTTTC,CASSPGGSGANVLTF
.,.,TRBV5-5,TRBJ1-3,TGTGCCAGCAGCTTGGATCAGGGAAACACCATATATTTT,CASSLDQGNTIYF
.,.,TRBV28,TRBJ1-2,TGTGCCAGCCTCCCAGTGGCGGGAATCACCTATGGCTACACCTTC,CASLPVAGITYGYTF
.,.,TRBV5-6,TRBJ2-7,TGTGCCAGCAGCTTGGGGCAGCGAACCTACGAGCAGTACTTC,CASSLGQRTYEQYF